This note documents a single T cell receptor (beta chain) sequence. The record originates from a study of Ad26.COV2.S vaccination and SARS-CoV-2 variants. Treatment meaning: some 20 received Ad26.COV2.S at low or high dose, single or two shots; several received placebo; per-sample allocation not given. It was on day 63 after the first vaccine or placebo injection that samples were taken. The CDR3 spans 13 residues. Trimming took 2 bases from V and 2 from J, leaving 7 bases between them. TCRdb keeps only in-frame clones here, not all; method: immunoSEQ multiplex PCR. The sample carries hundreds of thousands of clones, 80% to 95% recorded once.

This chain joins TRBV12-3 or TRBV12-4 and TRBJ2-7; D unclear. The sequence was collected from a person between 18 and 59 years old who received the Ad26.COV2.S COVID-19 vaccine or a placebo. Specimen: peripheral blood, collected in a trial of Ad26.COV2.S vaccine versus placebo. The chain's CDR3 is CASSLYAPYEQYF. CDR3 nucleotides: TGTGCCAGCAGTTTATATGCCCCCTACGAGCAGTACTTC.